These 16 T cell receptor beta chains were sequenced from one sample in a study of blood T cell repertoires in COVID-19. The data were produced by immunoSEQ multiplex PCR, yet TCRdb's version contains in-frame clones alone and is incomplete. The sample contains around 200,000 clones, over 75% of which appear only once. The sequencing input was peripheral blood. These receptors all stem from a woman in her forties or fifties with acute or convalescent COVID-19.

The CDR3 coding sequence is TGTGCCAGCAGCTTAGAAGCGAACACTGAAGCTTTCTTT. It specifies CASSLEANTEAFF. The chain has TRBV7-2 and TRBJ1-1, with unresolved D. Trimming took off 1 base at V and 1 base at J, with 4 bases between the two ends. The CDR3 runs to 13 residues. Germline V gene data show CDR1 as SGHTA and CDR2 as FQGNSA.

In its sample, this clone was seen a few times. V usage is TRBV10-3 and J usage is TRBJ1-5, with D hard to call. Trimming stripped 2 bases from V and 8 bases from J, with 16 bases between. This CDR3 is 15 amino acids long. CDR1 and CDR2 (germline): ENHRY, SYGVKD. DNA for the CDR3: TGTGCCATCAGTGAGACGATTATGTTCGGTAAGCCCCAGCATTTT. It is translated as CAISETIMFGKPQHF.

This clone has a handful of counts. The chain combines TRBV19 with TRBJ1-5; TRBD1 matches 8 bases. Looked up from germline, CDR1 is LNHDA and CDR2 is SQIVND (reference sequence). Germline trimming cut 6 bases from V and 4 bases from J; bases unmatched to any gene: 8. The CDR3 extends over 15 amino acids. The CDR3 spells CASRLDRASNQPQHF. The CDR3 coding sequence is TGTGCCAGTAGATTGGACAGGGCTTCTAATCAGCCCCAGCATTTT.

The chain is built from TRBV2 and TRBJ1-2; 9 nucleotides align to TRBD1. Germline V gene lookup returns CDR1 SNHLY and CDR2 FYNNEI. This CDR3 has 15 residues. V lost 3 bases, J lost 5 bases, and 7 bases stayed unmatched. Here the CDR3 DNA reads TGTGCCAGCAGTGACCAGGGACAGGGCCTTTATGGCTACACCTTC. Its protein product is CASSDQGQGLYGYTF.

Written as DNA, the CDR3 is TGTGCCAGCAGTGCGGGACAGGGATTCACAGATACGCAGTATTTT. Protein sequence: CASSAGQGFTDTQYF. V gene TRBV25-1 combines with J gene TRBJ2-3, with 9 bases lining up with TRBD1. CDR1 and CDR2 from the germline V gene are MGHDK and SYGVNS. V gave up 4 bases and J gave up 2 bases; unmatched junction bases: 4. The CDR3 has 15 residues.

The rearrangement links TRBV28 to TRBJ2-3, with 8 bases fitting TRBD2. This CDR3 comprises 14 residues. Germline V gives CDR1 MDHEN, CDR2 SYDVKM. Unmatched junction bases numbered 10, after V lost 11 bases and J lost 3 bases. The CDR3 DNA sequence: TGTGCCGGCGCTACCAGCGGGAGAACAGATACGCAGTATTTT. This gives the protein CAGATSGRTDTQYF.

The chain couples TRBV12-3 or TRBV12-4 to TRBJ2-7; the D gene is possibly TRBD1 (7 bases). The CDR3 loop spans 12 amino acids. Trimming removed 5 bases at V and 5 bases at J, with 10 bases between. The CDR3 nucleotides are TGTGCCAGCAGTCTCAGGGGGGACGAGCAGTACTTC. It codes for CASSLRGDEQYF.

The sample holds one count of this clone. V and J are TRBV7-8 and TRBJ2-1, with 11 positions matching TRBD2. The CDR3 is 18 residues long. Germline assignment: CDR1 SGHVS and CDR2 FQNEAQ. With 2 bases clipped from V and 4 bases from J, the junction kept 10 bases outside the gene matches. CDR3 sequence: CASSLMELAGGRYNEQFF. The CDR3 DNA follows: TGTGCCAGCAGCTTAATGGAGCTAGCGGGAGGAAGGTACAATGAGCAGTTCTTC.

This sequence joins TRBV5-1 and TRBJ2-1; 8 bases are shared with TRBD2. CDR3 length: 16 amino acids. Per the germline V gene, CDR1 is SGHRS and CDR2 is YFSETQ. The junction had 6 bases not matched to a gene; V was cut back by 0 bases and J by 4 bases. CDR3 coding DNA: TGCGCCAGCAGCTTGGATTCTGGGACTAGTTACAATGAGCAGTTCTTC. It yields the protein CASSLDSGTSYNEQFF.

The sample holds one count of this clone. The rearrangement joins TRBV3-1 (or the pseudogene TRBV3-2) to TRBJ1-1, with D perhaps matching TRBD1 (5 bases). This CDR3 spans 14 amino acids. Germline V CDR1 and CDR2: LGHDT, YNNKEL (reference sequence). V was shortened by 2 bases and J by 1 base, with 8 bases between the two germline ends. The CDR3 reads CASSQRGQNTEAFF. The CDR3 nucleotides read TGTGCCAGCAGCCAAAGGGGCCAGAACACTGAAGCTTTCTTT.

The chain combines TRBV28 with TRBJ2-7, with TRBD2 matching over 11 bases. There are 15 residues in the CDR3. Germline CDR1 is MDHEN and CDR2 is SYDVKM. The V gene end was trimmed by 6 bases and the J gene end by 3 bases; junction bases not matched to a gene: 7. The CDR3 coding sequence is TGTGCCAGCAGCCCGCACGGGACTAGCGGCTACGAGCAGTACTTC. Translation: CASSPHGTSGYEQYF.

This clone has only a few counts. The gene calls are TRBV30 and TRBJ2-7; 15 positions agree with TRBD2. Germline V gene lookup returns CDR1 GTSNPN and CDR2 SVGIG (reference sequence). V was clipped by 2 bases and J by 2 bases; unmatched bases: 4. The CDR3 covers 16 residues. The CDR3: CAWSRGLAGGTYEQYF. The CDR3 coding sequence is TGTGCCTGGAGTAGGGGACTAGCGGGAGGAACCTACGAGCAGTACTTC.

This chain joins TRBV7-9 and TRBJ2-2, with D possibly TRBD2 on 5 matching bases. This CDR3 is 18 amino acids long. Trimming cost V 3 bases and J 1 base, with 18 bases left between them. Germline V gene lookup returns CDR1 SEHNR and CDR2 FQNEAQ (reference sequence). CDR3 residues: CASSFFPQGSGNTGELFF. DNA of the CDR3: TGTGCCAGCAGCTTCTTCCCCCAAGGGAGTGGGAACACCGGGGAGCTGTTTTTT. Supplemented by reference TRBV7-9 and TRBJ2-2, the full variable domain reads DTGVSQNPRHKITKRGQNVTFRCDPISEHNRLYWYRQTLGQGPEFLTYFQNEAQLEKSRLLSDRFSAERPKGSFSTLEIQRTEQGDSAMYLCASSFFPQGSGNTGELFFGEGSRLTVL.

The chain employs TRBV7-2 and TRBJ1-4; D unclear. V lost 5 bases to trimming and J lost 6 bases, with 10 bases between them. CDR1 and CDR2 (germline): SGHTA, FQGNSA. The CDR3 has 13 residues. The DNA of the CDR3 is TGTGCCAGCAGCCTTAGCTTTGATGAAAAACTGTTTTTT. Translating gives CASSLSFDEKLFF.

This clone was seen only a few times. The V and J genes are TRBV7-8 and TRBJ2-5, with TRBD2 matching 15 bases. Germline CDR1 is SGHVS and CDR2 is FQNEAQ. The V gene end was trimmed by 7 bases and the J gene end by 4 bases; junction bases not matched to a gene: 13. The CDR3 is made up of 18 amino acids. In DNA form, the CDR3 reads TGTGCCAGCATCACGGCGGGACTAGCGGGAGGAGGGGGAGAGACCCAGTACTTC. Its translation: CASITAGLAGGGGETQYF.

This clone was counted a few times. The V and J genes are TRBV3-1 (or the pseudogene TRBV3-2) and TRBJ1-5; perhaps TRBD1 as D (5 bases). The CDR3 extends over 14 amino acids. Between the trimmed V and J ends, which lost 4 bases and 5 bases, there was a span of 12 bases. Germline values: CDR1 LGHDT, CDR2 YNNKEL (reference sequence). In DNA form, the CDR3 reads TGTGCCAGCAGCCCTATCGCAGGGCATCAGCCCCAGCATTTT. This translates into CASSPIAGHQPQHF.